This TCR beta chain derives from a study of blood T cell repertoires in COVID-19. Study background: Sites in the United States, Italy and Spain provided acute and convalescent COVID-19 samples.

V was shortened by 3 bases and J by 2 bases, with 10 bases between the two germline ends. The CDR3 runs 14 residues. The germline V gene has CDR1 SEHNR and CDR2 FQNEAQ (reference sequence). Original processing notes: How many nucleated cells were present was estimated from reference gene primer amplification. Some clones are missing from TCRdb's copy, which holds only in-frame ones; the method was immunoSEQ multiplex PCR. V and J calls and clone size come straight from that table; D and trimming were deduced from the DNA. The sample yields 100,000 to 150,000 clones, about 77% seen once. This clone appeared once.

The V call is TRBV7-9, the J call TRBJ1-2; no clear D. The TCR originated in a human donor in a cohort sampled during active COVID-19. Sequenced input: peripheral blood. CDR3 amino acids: CASSLTTVNYGYTF. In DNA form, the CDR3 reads TGTGCCAGCAGCTTGACTACGGTAAACTATGGCTACACCTTC.